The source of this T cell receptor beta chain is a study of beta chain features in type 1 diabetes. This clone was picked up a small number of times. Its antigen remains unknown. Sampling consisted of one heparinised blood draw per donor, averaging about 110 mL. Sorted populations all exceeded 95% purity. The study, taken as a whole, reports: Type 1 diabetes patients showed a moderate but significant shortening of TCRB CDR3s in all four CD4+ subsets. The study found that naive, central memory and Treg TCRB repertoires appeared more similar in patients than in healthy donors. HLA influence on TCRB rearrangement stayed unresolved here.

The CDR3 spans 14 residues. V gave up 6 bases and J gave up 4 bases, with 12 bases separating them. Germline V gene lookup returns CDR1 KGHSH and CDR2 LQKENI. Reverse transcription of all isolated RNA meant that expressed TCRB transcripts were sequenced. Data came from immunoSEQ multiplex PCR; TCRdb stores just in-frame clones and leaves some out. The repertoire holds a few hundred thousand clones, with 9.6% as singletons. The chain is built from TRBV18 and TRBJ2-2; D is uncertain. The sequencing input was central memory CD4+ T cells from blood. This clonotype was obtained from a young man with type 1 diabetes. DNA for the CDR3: TGTGCCAGCTCCCCTCGGTGGGGCACCGGGGAGCTGTTTTTT. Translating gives CASSPRWGTGELFF.